The 29 T cell receptor beta chains below were found in one sample sequenced in a study of cytomegalovirus exposure and HLA in healthy donors (dated by TCRdb to about 2017). The library was made by the immunoSEQ multiplex PCR assay. The multiplex PCR relied on a mix of 60 forward primers for TCR Vbeta segments and 13 reverse primers for TCR Jbeta segments. Held by TCRdb, this immuneACCESS table contains in-frame sequences only and omits some clones. Under half of the omission traces to an unresolved V gene where checked; the cause of the rest is unknown. The sample records approximately 140,000 clones, around 80% of which are singletons. 1.5% of the sample belongs to the ten largest clones. The sequenced material came from PBMCs. Receptor source: a woman between 18 and 29 years old in good health and CMV-seronegative.

The V gene is TRBV5-1, the J gene TRBJ2-7, with 8 bases that match TRBD2. The germline V gene encodes CDR1 SGHRS and CDR2 YFSETQ. Germline trimming cut 3 bases from V and 7 bases from J; bases unmatched to any gene: 12. The CDR3 sequence is 15 residues long. The CDR3 DNA is TGCGCCAGCAGCTCCCGGAGCGGGAGAGAGAGGGAGCAGTACTTC. Encoded protein: CASSSRSGREREQYF.

This clone came up a few times. The rearrangement uses TRBV7-9 and TRBJ2-1, with 10 bases fitting TRBD1. The trim removed 4 bases at V and 1 base at J, leaving 1 base unmatched. Germline V gene sequence: CDR1 SEHNR, CDR2 FQNEAQ (reference sequence). The CDR3 extends over 15 amino acids. The CDR3 DNA follows: TGTGCCAGCAGCTCGGACAGGGGGTCCTACAATGAGCAGTTCTTC. This encodes CASSSDRGSYNEQFF.

The rearrangement joins TRBV29-1 to TRBJ1-2, with 12 nucleotides matching TRBD1. The CDR3 extends over 15 amino acids. V dropped 4 bases and J dropped 6; count of bases not matched to a gene: 9. The germline CDR1 and CDR2 sequences are SQVTM and ANQGSEA. The chain's CDR3 is CSVAPGQGARNGYTF. The CDR3 nucleotides are TGCAGCGTTGCTCCGGGACAGGGGGCAAGGAATGGCTACACCTTC.

The gene calls are TRBV5-1 and TRBJ2-7; the D gene is possibly TRBD2 (6 bases). This CDR3 comprises 13 residues. Trimming left V 2 bases short and J 7 bases short, with 13 bases between. Germline V gene data show CDR1 as SGHRS and CDR2 as YFSETQ. This CDR3 reads CASSLAGTEEQYF. Written as DNA, the CDR3 is TGCGCCAGCAGCTTAGCGGGCACGGAAGAGCAGTACTTC. Full variable domain (rest looked up from reference TRBV5-1 and TRBJ2-7): KAGVTQTPRYLIKTRGQQVTLSCSPISGHRSVSWYQQTPGQGLQFLFEYFSETQRNKGNFPGRFSGRQFSNSRSEMNVSTLELGDSALYLCASSLAGTEEQYFGPGTRLTVT.

The chain is built from TRBV4-2 and TRBJ2-1; 9 bases are a match to TRBD2. The V gene end was trimmed by 4 bases and the J gene end by 9 bases; junction bases not matched to a gene: 7. CDR3 length: 14 amino acids. The germline gives CDR1 LGHNA, CDR2 YNFKEQ. CDR3 residues: CASSPEVAGVEQFF. CDR3 sequence (DNA): TGTGCCAGCAGCCCTGAGGTAGCGGGAGTTGAGCAGTTCTTC.

This clone was seen a single time. The chain links TRBV10-3 to TRBJ1-1; 8 bases map to TRBD1. The CDR3 is 14 amino acids. Germline lookup yields CDR1 ENHRY and CDR2 SYGVKD. J lost 1 base, V lost 6 bases, and 4 bases had no gene match. CDR3 nucleotides: TGTGCCATCAGGTCGACAGGGGAGAACACTGAAGCTTTCTTT. Amino acid sequence: CAIRSTGENTEAFF.

The V call is TRBV28, the J call TRBJ1-5; D remains ambiguous. Trimming removed 7 bases at V and 0 bases at J, with 4 bases between. Germline assignment: CDR1 MDHEN and CDR2 SYDVKM. This CDR3 is 12 amino acids long. CDR3: CASTGSNQPQHF. CDR3 nucleotides: TGTGCCAGCACGGGTAGCAATCAGCCCCAGCATTTT.

The chain uses TRBV5-6 and TRBJ1-2; perhaps TRBD1 as D (5 bases). Trimming took off 0 bases at V and 3 bases at J, with 9 bases between the two ends. Per germline, CDR1 SGHDT and CDR2 YYEEEE. CDR3 length: 14 amino acids. In DNA form, the CDR3 reads TGTGCCAGCAGCTTGGGGCGCAGGGACTATGGCTACACCTTC. Amino acids: CASSLGRRDYGYTF.

V gene TRBV7-9 combines with J gene TRBJ1-1, with TRBD1 identical over 7 bases. This CDR3 region has 15 residues. Germline assignment: CDR1 SEHNR and CDR2 FQNEAQ (reference sequence). Trimming took 2 bases from V and 2 from J; bases not matched to a gene: 5. CDR3 in amino acids: CASSLTTGSNTEAFF. The CDR3 bases are TGTGCCAGCAGCTTAACGACAGGGAGCAACACTGAAGCTTTCTTT.

The chain employs TRBV6-5 and TRBJ2-2; possibly TRBD2 for D (5 bases). The germline V gene has CDR1 MNHEY and CDR2 SVGAGI. V was pared by 6 bases and J by 5 bases, with 16 bases between. The CDR3 consists of 15 residues. This CDR3 is CASRRARGETGELFF. The CDR3 region has the DNA TGTGCCAGCAGACGGGCTCGGGGTGAGACCGGGGAGCTGTTTTTT.

The chain carries TRBV5-1 and TRBJ2-1, with 11 bases matching TRBD2. Looked up from germline, CDR1 is SGHRS and CDR2 is YFSETQ. The CDR3 runs 17 residues. After removal of 3 bases from V and 8 bases from J, the junction contained 13 bases not matched to a gene. The CDR3 region is CASSSPPTSGSYYEQFF. CDR3 bases: TGCGCCAGCAGCTCACCTCCCACTAGCGGGAGTTATTATGAGCAGTTCTTC.

The rearrangement uses TRBV6-1 and TRBJ1-1; unclear D gene. Trimming shortened V by 7 bases and J by 1 base, and 4 bases separated the two germline ends. The CDR3 runs to 11 residues. Per germline, CDR1 MNHNS and CDR2 SASEGT. CDR3 sequence reads: CASIRNTEAFF. As DNA, the CDR3 is TGTGCCAGCATCCGGAACACTGAAGCTTTCTTT.

The chain joins TRBV4-1 to TRBJ2-1, with D possibly matching TRBD2 (5 bases). This CDR3 region has 16 residues. Germline V gene lookup returns CDR1 MGHRA and CDR2 YSYEKL. Trimming took off 0 bases at V and 5 bases at J, with 14 bases between the two ends. This CDR3 reads CASSQDTAGGDNEQFF. Here the CDR3 DNA reads TGCGCCAGCAGCCAAGATACGGCGGGTGGAGACAATGAGCAGTTCTTC.

The V and J genes are TRBV5-1 and TRBJ2-1; D might be TRBD2 (6 bases). CDR1 and CDR2 from the germline V gene are SGHRS and YFSETQ. The CDR3 consists of 14 residues. V lost 4 bases, J lost 5 bases, and 13 bases lay in between. The CDR3 protein is CASSLRLVHNEQFF. The CDR3 coding sequence is TGCGCCAGCAGCCTTAGACTAGTCCACAATGAGCAGTTCTTC. Looking up the rest from reference TRBV5-1 and TRBJ2-1 gives the full variable domain: KAGVTQTPRYLIKTRGQQVTLSCSPISGHRSVSWYQQTPGQGLQFLFEYFSETQRNKGNFPGRFSGRQFSNSRSEMNVSTLELGDSALYLCASSLRLVHNEQFFGPGTRLTVL.

V and J are TRBV10-2 and TRBJ1-1; D call uncertain. The CDR3 has 14 amino acids. CDR1 is WSHSY and CDR2 is SAAADI in the germline V gene. V was shortened by 3 bases and J by 3 bases, with 11 bases between the two germline ends. Here the CDR3 DNA reads TGCGCCAGCAGTGAAGTTGAGAGGGACACTGAAGCTTTCTTT. The encoded protein is CASSEVERDTEAFF.

J is TRBJ2-3 and V is TRBV12-5; TRBD1 aligns across 10 bases. The CDR3 is made up of 16 amino acids. The V segment lost 5 bases and the J segment 6 bases; nucleotides outside the gene matches: 11. The V gene's germline CDR1 is LGHNT and CDR2 FRNRAP. CDR3 protein: CASGPGTGASRDTQYF. The CDR3 DNA sequence: TGTGCTAGTGGTCCCGGGACAGGGGCTTCCCGGGATACGCAGTATTTT.

The chain joins TRBV18 to TRBJ2-1; D possibly corresponds to TRBD1 (5 bases). There are 14 residues in the CDR3. V dropped 4 bases and J dropped 8 bases, with 15 bases sitting between them. CDR1 is KGHSH and CDR2 is LQKENI in the germline V gene. DNA of the CDR3: TGTGCCAGCTCACTCTCAAGGGGCAAGGATGAGCAGTTCTTC. Its translation is CASSLSRGKDEQFF.

The chain couples TRBV20-1 to TRBJ2-2; no clear D gene. Trimming took 3 bases from V and 8 from J, leaving 7 bases between them. The CDR3 extends over 11 amino acids. Germline V gene data show CDR1 as DFQATT and CDR2 as SNEGSKA (reference sequence). CDR3 coding DNA: TGCAGTGCTAGTCCGCTAGGGGAGCTGTTTTTT. It translates to CSASPLGELFF.

The chain combines TRBV23-1 with TRBJ2-5; 7 bases agree with TRBD1. TRBV23-1 is classed as an ORF, of uncertain function. Trimming removed 7 bases from V and 0 bases from J; junction bases left unmatched: 8. CDR3 length equals 15 residues. CDR3 DNA: TGCGCCAGCACTGGCGACAGGGAAAACCAAGAGACCCAGTACTTC. Protein sequence: CASTGDRENQETQYF.

The gene calls are TRBV11-2 and TRBJ2-1, with TRBD2 as a possible D gene (6 bases). Germline CDR1 SGHAT, CDR2 FQNNGV. Trimming took 3 bases from V and 3 from J, leaving 9 bases between them. This CDR3 has 14 residues. The CDR3 loop reads CASSLLASYNEQFF. CDR3 bases: TGTGCCAGCAGCTTGCTAGCGAGCTACAATGAGCAGTTCTTC.

The count of this clone is one. The chain carries TRBV5-4 and TRBJ2-7; TRBD2 might be the D (5 bases). Germline V CDR1 and CDR2: SGHNT, YYREEE (reference sequence). There are 16 residues in the CDR3. Trimming took off 4 bases at V and 0 bases at J, with 17 bases between the two ends. CDR3 DNA: TGTGCCAGCAGCCTAATAGCGCCCTTGAGCTCCTACGAGCAGTACTTC. Protein: CASSLIAPLSSYEQYF.

This clone was found a few times. V is TRBV6-1 and J is TRBJ1-2; TRBD1 matches 7 bases. The CDR3 runs to 13 residues. V dropped 7 bases and J dropped 5; count of bases not matched to a gene: 7. Per germline, CDR1 MNHNS and CDR2 SASEGT. CDR3 DNA: TGTGCCAGCACTACAGGGGATTGGTATGGCTACACCTTC. The encoded protein is CASTTGDWYGYTF.

The gene calls are TRBV11-2 and TRBJ1-2; D unclear. Trimming removed 5 bases from V and 6 bases from J, with 13 bases in between. The V gene's germline CDR1 is SGHAT and CDR2 FQNNGV. The CDR3 extends over 13 amino acids. The CDR3 loop is CASSQRPGDGYTF. In nucleotides, the CDR3 is TGTGCCAGCAGCCAGAGGCCGGGAGATGGCTACACCTTC.

The genes are TRBV25-1 and TRBJ1-2; D might be TRBD1 (6 bases). Per the germline V gene, CDR1 is MGHDK and CDR2 is SYGVNS. This CDR3 is 12 amino acids long. The ends were cut back, 5 bases at V and 8 bases at J, with 12 bases in the middle. The CDR3 nucleotides read TGTGCCAGCAGTCTACAGGGATTCGGCTACACCTTC. Translating gives CASSLQGFGYTF.

This chain connects TRBV7-8 to TRBJ2-1; the match to TRBD2 covers 7 bases. The CDR3 loop spans 15 amino acids. Germline CDR1 reads SGHVS; CDR2 reads FQNEAQ. The ends lost 5 bases at V and 0 bases at J; junction bases unmatched: 4. CDR3 region: CASSPWGGSYNEQFF. CDR3 nucleotides: TGTGCCAGCAGCCCTTGGGGGGGCTCCTACAATGAGCAGTTCTTC.

The chain uses TRBV5-6 and TRBJ2-2; D is undetermined. The CDR3 totals 16 residues. Germline lookup yields CDR1 SGHDT and CDR2 YYEEEE. V shed 2 bases and J shed 0 bases, with 11 bases lying between them. Written as DNA, the CDR3 is TGTGCCAGCAGCTTTGGCACGTTCGCGAACACCGGGGAGCTGTTTTTT. It encodes CASSFGTFANTGELFF.

The chain recombines TRBV4-1 with TRBJ2-1; maybe TRBD2 (5 bases). The CDR3 covers 16 residues. Germline CDR1 MGHRA, CDR2 YSYEKL. The V gene lost 1 base and the J gene lost 0 bases, with 10 bases spanning the gap. Written as DNA, the CDR3 is TGCGCCAGCAGCCAAGGTCCGGGAAGCTCCTACAATGAGCAGTTCTTC. This encodes CASSQGPGSSYNEQFF.

The V gene is TRBV19, the J gene TRBJ1-2, with D possibly being TRBD1 (6 bases). Germline V lookup: CDR1 LNHDA, CDR2 SQIVND (reference sequence). The V gene lost 11 bases and the J gene lost 3 bases, with 13 bases spanning the gap. CDR3 length: 12 amino acids. CDR3 amino acids: CAAKDRDYGYTF. CDR3 nucleotide sequence: TGTGCCGCAAAGGACAGAGACTATGGCTACACCTTC.

V and J are TRBV5-1 and TRBJ2-1; 9 positions match TRBD1. The CDR3 covers 14 residues. The junction had 1 base not matched to a gene; V was cut back by 0 bases and J by 6 bases. The germline CDR1 and CDR2 sequences are SGHRS and YFSETQ. The CDR3 here is CASSLGDRANEQFF. The CDR3 DNA sequence: TGCGCCAGCAGCTTGGGGGACAGGGCCAATGAGCAGTTCTTC.